This TCR beta chain derives from a study of T-cell memory formation after mild COVID-19. About this clonotype itself: Its antigen is unidentified.

TCRdb used MiXCR to reprocess the 5' RACE reads, holding one entry per CDR3 protein. The sample has hundreds of thousands of distinct CDR3 sequences, over 25% seen once. Germline assignment: CDR1 SNHLY and CDR2 FYNNEI. V dropped 7 bases and J dropped 2 bases, with 9 bases sitting between them. CDR3 length equals 14 residues. Whole-study findings and limits: Clones which contracted sat mainly in CM and EM if CD4+, and in EMRA if CD8+. The pre-infection memory compartment contained some responding clones, suggesting cross-reactive memory joined. Clones from the second wave (peaking day 37) had unconfirmed SARS-CoV-2 specificity.

What was sequenced was PBMCs or a T cell subset sorted from them (not recorded which). The V and J genes are TRBV2 and TRBJ2-6, with D possibly TRBD2 on 5 matching bases. This clonotype originated in an adult woman who had mild COVID-19 (a few samples of this study predate the infection). Cell type and time point are not known. CDR3 DNA sequence: TGTGCCAGCACCGAGGGTCCTGGGGCCAACGTCCTGACTTTC. This encodes CASTEGPGANVLTF.